Each of the 11 T cell receptor beta chains below was sequenced from the same sample in a study of cytomegalovirus exposure and HLA in healthy donors. Use of 60 Vbeta and 13 Jbeta primers characterized the PCR. Sequencing was performed with immunoSEQ multiplex PCR; in TCRdb, only in-frame clones are kept and a portion is missing. Counted here are about 160,000 clones, approximately 78% occurring once; the ten biggest clones make up around 3.1%. Sequencing used PBMCs. Every receptor here comes from a woman aged 40 to 50 in good health and CMV-seronegative.

The chain couples TRBV5-5 to TRBJ1-5; 7 bases are shared with TRBD1. Trimming took 2 bases from V and 3 from J; bases not matched to a gene: 8. Germline V gene sequence: CDR1 SGHKS, CDR2 YYEKEE (reference sequence). There are 16 residues in the CDR3. The CDR3: CASSLFWTGANQPQHF. In DNA, the CDR3 is TGTGCCAGCAGCTTATTTTGGACAGGAGCCAATCAGCCCCAGCATTTT.

This clone was observed a few times. The rearrangement joins TRBV6-1 to TRBJ2-1; 13 positions match TRBD2. CDR1 and CDR2 from the germline V gene are MNHNS and SASEGT. Trimming cost V 6 bases and J 8 bases; bases outside gene matches: 4. This CDR3 comprises 14 residues. Here the CDR3 DNA reads TGTGCCAGCAGGACTAGCGGGGGGCCTTATGAGCAGTTCTTC. Protein product: CASRTSGGPYEQFF.

This chain joins TRBV6-5 and TRBJ1-6; 10 nucleotides line up with TRBD1. The length of the CDR3 is 14 residues. J lost 8 bases, V lost 6 bases, and 4 bases had no gene match. Germline lookup yields CDR1 MNHEY and CDR2 SVGAGI. In nucleotides, the CDR3 is TGTGCCAGCAGCGACAGGGGGCTTCATTCACCCCTCCACTTT. Translated, it gives CASSDRGLHSPLHF.

This chain links TRBV29-1 with TRBJ1-3, with D hard to call. CDR1 is SQVTM and CDR2 is ANQGSEA in the germline V gene. The CDR3 has 14 residues. V shed 4 bases and J shed 0 bases, with 10 bases lying between them. DNA of the CDR3: TGCAGCGTTGCACAGTCGAGCTCTGGAAACACCATATATTTT. It yields the protein CSVAQSSSGNTIYF.

The chain has TRBV2 and TRBJ2-3; a weak D match, TRBD2 (6 bases). The V and J ends lost 6 bases and 2 bases respectively, with 12 bases between them. The CDR3 has 14 amino acids. Germline loops: CDR1 SNHLY, CDR2 FYNNEI. The CDR3 loop reads CASRDGTYTDTQYF. CDR3 bases: TGTGCCAGCAGAGACGGGACTTACACAGATACGCAGTATTTT. The complete variable domain, with remaining parts taken from reference TRBV2 and TRBJ2-3, reads EPEVTQTPSHQVTQMGQEVILRCVPISNHLYFYWYRQILGQKVEFLVSFYNNEISEKSEIFDDQFSVERPDGSNFTLKIRSTKLEDSAMYFCASRDGTYTDTQYFGPGTRLTVL.

This sequence joins TRBV28 and TRBJ1-5; 8 nucleotides line up with TRBD1. Germline V gene data show CDR1 as MDHEN and CDR2 as SYDVKM. Trimming removed 5 bases from V and 8 bases from J; junction bases left unmatched: 5. The CDR3 is made up of 13 amino acids. CDR3 residues: CASSPTGVKPQHF. DNA of the CDR3: TGTGCCAGCAGTCCGACAGGGGTCAAGCCCCAGCATTTT.

This chain links TRBV19 with TRBJ1-1; 10 bases match TRBD1. Trimming removed 5 bases from V and 3 bases from J; junction bases left unmatched: 15. Germline lookup yields CDR1 LNHDA and CDR2 SQIVND (reference sequence). This CDR3 is 18 amino acids long. Written as DNA, the CDR3 is TGTGCCAGTAGTCAAGAAGCACCCGGGACAGGGGTAGACACTGAAGCTTTCTTT. Its protein product is CASSQEAPGTGVDTEAFF.

V gene TRBV6-6 combines with J gene TRBJ1-2, with D perhaps matching TRBD1 (5 bases). CDR3 length: 14 residues. Trimming removed 9 bases at V and 0 bases at J, with 14 bases between. The germline CDR1 and CDR2 sequences are MNHNY and SVGAGI (reference sequence). The CDR3 DNA follows: TGTGCCAGTATGGCAGACAGACCTAACTATGGCTACACCTTC. This translates into CASMADRPNYGYTF.

The V gene is TRBV27, the J gene TRBJ1-2; 8 nucleotides line up with TRBD1. The CDR3 is made up of 13 amino acids. The germline gives CDR1 MNHEY, CDR2 SMNVEV (reference sequence). The ends lost 4 bases at V and 7 bases at J; junction bases unmatched: 5. CDR3 protein: CASSSTGVGGYTF. In nucleotides, the CDR3 is TGTGCCAGCAGTTCGACAGGGGTAGGTGGCTACACCTTC.

This chain links TRBV2 with TRBJ2-2; D is perhaps TRBD2 (6 bases). This CDR3 has 13 residues. Germline CDR1 is SNHLY and CDR2 is FYNNEI. V lost 5 bases and J lost 8, with 12 bases in between. The CDR3 protein is CASSRLELGELFF. The DNA for the CDR3 is TGTGCCAGCAGTCGACTAGAGTTGGGGGAGCTGTTTTTT.

J is TRBJ2-4 and V is TRBV7-2, with TRBD1 identical over 11 bases. The CDR3 extends over 16 amino acids. Germline V gene sequence: CDR1 SGHTA, CDR2 FQGNSA. V was clipped by 8 bases and J by 6 bases; unmatched bases: 12. This CDR3 is CASVARTGGVGNIQYF. The DNA for the CDR3 is TGTGCCAGCGTAGCGCGGACAGGGGGCGTTGGAAACATTCAGTACTTC.